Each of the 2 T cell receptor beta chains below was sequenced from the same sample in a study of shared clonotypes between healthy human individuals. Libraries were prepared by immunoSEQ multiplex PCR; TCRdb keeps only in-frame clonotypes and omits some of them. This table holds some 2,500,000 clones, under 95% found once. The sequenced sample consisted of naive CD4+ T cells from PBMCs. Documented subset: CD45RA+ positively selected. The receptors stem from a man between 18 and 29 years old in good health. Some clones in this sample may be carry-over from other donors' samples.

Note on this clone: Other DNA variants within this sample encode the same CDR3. Written as DNA, the CDR3 is TGTGCCAGCCGCTCCTCCTACGAGCAGTACTTC. Its protein is CASRSSYEQYF. The gene calls are TRBV6-5 and TRBJ2-7; D is unresolved. The CDR3 is made up of 11 amino acids. CDR1 MNHEY and CDR2 SVGAGI come from the germline V gene. Trimming removed 8 bases at V and 0 bases at J, with 5 bases between.

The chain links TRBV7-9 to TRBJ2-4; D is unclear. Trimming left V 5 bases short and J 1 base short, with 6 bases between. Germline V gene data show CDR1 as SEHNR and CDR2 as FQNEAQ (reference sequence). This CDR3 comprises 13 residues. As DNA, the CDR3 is TGTGCCAGCAGCCACGAGGCCAAAAACATTCAGTACTTC. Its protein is CASSHEAKNIQYF.